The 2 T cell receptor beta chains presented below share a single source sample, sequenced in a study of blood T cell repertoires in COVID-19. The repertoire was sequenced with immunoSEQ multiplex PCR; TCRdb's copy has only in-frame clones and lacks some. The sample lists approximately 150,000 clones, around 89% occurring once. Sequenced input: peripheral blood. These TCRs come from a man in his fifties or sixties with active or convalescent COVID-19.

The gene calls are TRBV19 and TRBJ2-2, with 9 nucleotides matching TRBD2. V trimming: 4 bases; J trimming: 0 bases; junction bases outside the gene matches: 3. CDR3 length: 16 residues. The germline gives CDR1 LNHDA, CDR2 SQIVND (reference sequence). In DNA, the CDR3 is TGTGCCAGTAGTACTTTAGCGGGAGCGAACACCGGGGAGCTGTTTTTT. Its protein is CASSTLAGANTGELFF.

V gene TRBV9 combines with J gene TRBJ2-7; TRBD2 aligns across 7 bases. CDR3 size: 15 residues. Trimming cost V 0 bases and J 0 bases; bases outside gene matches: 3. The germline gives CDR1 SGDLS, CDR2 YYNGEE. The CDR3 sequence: CASSVVRGDSYEQYF. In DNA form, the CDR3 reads TGTGCCAGCAGCGTAGTACGGGGGGACTCCTACGAGCAGTACTTC.